This is a list of T cell receptor beta chains from one sample in a study of blood T cells in healthy people across ages. TCRdb analysed the 5' RACE reads with MiXCR anew, one entry per CDR3 protein. The repertoire consists of approximately 960,000 distinct CDR3 sequences, with just under 30% occurring once and the leading ten covering roughly 10%. These data also featured in a second study, about T cells of mothers and their children.

Sequenced sample: blood. The receptors here all came from a woman between 40 and 55 years old in good health. The CDR3 runs from the conserved cysteine through the conserved F or W. The order of the fields is clone size, V gene, CDR3 length, J gene, D gene, CDR3 protein, CDR3 DNA. A D gene is named only where the DNA matches it firmly. Not all rows give a size; the values are once, few, many and, for expanded clones, a class.

size: many
V: TRBV20-1
length: 15
J: TRBJ2-5
D: TRBD2
CDR3: CSARTSGGLQETQYF
DNA: TGCAGTGCTAGAACTAGCGGGGGCCTCCAAGAGACCCAGTACTTC

size: few
V: TRBV24-1
length: 16
J: TRBJ2-3
D: NA
CDR3: CATSDLDPDSTDTQYF
DNA: TGTGCCACCAGTGATTTGGATCCGGATAGCACAGATACGCAGTATTTT

size: many
V: TRBV4-1
length: 15
J: TRBJ2-2
D: NA
CDR3: CASSQDAAYTGELFF
DNA: TGCGCCAGCAGCCAAGATGCGGCCTACACCGGGGAGCTGTTTTTT

size: NA
V: TRBV12-3/TRBV12-4
length: 14
J: TRBJ1-2
D: TRBD1
CDR3: CTSSDRVVISGYTF
DNA: TGTACCAGCAGTGACAGGGTCGTGATCTCTGGCTACACCTTC

size: many
V: TRBV28
length: 20
J: TRBJ1-5
D: NA
CDR3: CASSSGGSYAATYSNQPQHF
DNA: TGTGCCAGCAGTTCCGGAGGTTCATACGCTGCCACATATAGCAATCAGCCCCAGCATTTT

size: NA
V: TRBV5-1
length: 13
J: TRBJ2-5
D: NA
CDR3: CASSRDGQETQYF
DNA: TGCGCCAGCAGCCGGGACGGGCAAGAGACCCAGTACTTC

size: NA
V: TRBV3-1
length: 14
J: TRBJ1-1
D: TRBD1
CDR3: CASSRTGGYTEAFF
DNA: TGTGCCAGCAGCCGGACAGGCGGTTACACTGAAGCTTTCTTT

size: NA
V: TRBV6-2/TRBV6-3
length: 14
J: TRBJ1-6
D: NA
CDR3: CASRLGGGHSPLHF
DNA: TGTGCCAGCAGACTCGGAGGCGGGCATTCACCCCTCCACTTT

size: NA
V: TRBV9
length: 17
J: TRBJ1-1
D: NA
CDR3: CASSAPTGGGRSTEAFF
DNA: TGTGCCAGCAGCGCCCCGACAGGTGGAGGAAGAAGCACTGAAGCTTTCTTT

size: many
V: TRBV9
length: 15
J: TRBJ2-1
D: NA
CDR3: CASSVRTGSNNEQFF
DNA: TGTGCCAGCAGCGTACGGACGGGATCGAACAATGAGCAGTTCTTC

size: many
V: TRBV3-1
length: 13
J: TRBJ2-4
D: NA
CDR3: CASSQGAKNIQYF
DNA: TGTGCCAGCAGCCAGGGGGCCAAAAACATTCAGTACTTC

size: few
V: TRBV27
length: 15
J: TRBJ1-4
D: NA
CDR3: CASSSPQGYNEKLFF
DNA: TGTGCCAGCAGTTCCCCTCAAGGGTATAATGAAAAACTGTTTTTT

size: many
V: TRBV9
length: 13
J: TRBJ2-1
D: NA
CDR3: CASSAQSYNEQFF
DNA: TGTGCCAGCAGCGCCCAGTCCTACAATGAGCAGTTCTTC

size: few
V: TRBV20-1
length: 20
J: TRBJ2-1
D: TRBD2
CDR3: CSASLAVGTSGASSYNEQFF
DNA: TGCAGTGCTAGTCTCGCCGTCGGGACTAGCGGGGCGAGCTCCTACAATGAGCAGTTCTTC

size: NA
V: TRBV7-9
length: 16
J: TRBJ2-1
D: NA
CDR3: CASSLGQVSSYNEQFF
DNA: TGTGCCAGCAGCTTAGGGCAGGTCAGCTCCTACAATGAGCAGTTCTTC

size: NA
V: TRBV5-1
length: 13
J: TRBJ1-1
D: NA
CDR3: CASTGTVNTEAFF
DNA: TGCGCCAGCACAGGGACGGTGAACACTGAAGCTTTCTTT

size: many
V: TRBV29-1
length: 12
J: TRBJ2-7
D: NA
CDR3: CSVVIRDGEQYF
DNA: TGCAGCGTTGTAATCAGGGACGGCGAGCAGTACTTC

size: NA
V: TRBV4-3
length: 15
J: TRBJ1-4
D: NA
CDR3: CASSQDPRGSEKLFF
DNA: TGCGCCAGCAGCCAAGATCCCCGGGGGAGTGAAAAACTGTTTTTT

size: NA
V: TRBV10-3
length: 15
J: TRBJ1-1
D: TRBD1
CDR3: CAIRMNRGQSTEAFF
DNA: TGTGCCATCAGAATGAACAGGGGGCAAAGCACTGAAGCTTTCTTT

size: few
V: TRBV12-3/TRBV12-4
length: 12
J: TRBJ2-1
D: NA
CDR3: CASSQLNNEQFF
DNA: TGTGCCAGCAGTCAATTAAACAATGAGCAGTTCTTC